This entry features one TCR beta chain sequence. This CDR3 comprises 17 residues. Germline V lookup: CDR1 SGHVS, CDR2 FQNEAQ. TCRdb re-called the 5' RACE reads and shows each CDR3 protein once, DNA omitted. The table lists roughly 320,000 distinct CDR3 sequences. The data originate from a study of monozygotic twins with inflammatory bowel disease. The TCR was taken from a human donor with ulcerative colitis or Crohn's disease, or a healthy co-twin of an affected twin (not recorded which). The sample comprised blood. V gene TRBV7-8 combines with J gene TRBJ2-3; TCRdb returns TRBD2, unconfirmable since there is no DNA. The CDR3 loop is CASSSRMTSGGTDTQYF. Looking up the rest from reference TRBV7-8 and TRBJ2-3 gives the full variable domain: GAGVSQSPRYKVAKRGQDVALRCDPISGHVSLFWYQQALGQGPEFLTYFQNEAQLDKSGLPSDRFFAERPEGSVSTLKIQRTQQEDSAVYLCASSSRMTSGGTDTQYFGPGTRLTVL.